This TCR beta chain was recorded in a study of shared T cell receptors in the human thymus. The CDR3 is 15 amino acids. CDR1 and CDR2 (germline): SGDLS, YYNGEE. Trimming cost V 1 base and J 2 bases; bases outside gene matches: 4. Some clones are missing from TCRdb's copy, which holds only in-frame ones; the method was immunoSEQ multiplex PCR. The sample includes 700,000 or so clones, 70% to 90% of them seen just once. The same sample was also used in a study of human thymus T cells. That paper adds: Healthy Finnish infants having corrective surgery for congenital heart defects served as donors. Thymic resections from corrective heart surgery supplied the tissue. Highly overlapping thymic repertoires in unrelated individuals were reported by related research.

The sequence derives from a girl under three years old with a congenital heart defect. V gene TRBV9 combines with J gene TRBJ2-3; 7 bases match TRBD2. Sequenced input: thymocytes. The CDR3 nucleotides are TGTGCCAGCAGCGTATCCGGGGGGATCACAGATACGCAGTATTTT. Protein product: CASSVSGGITDTQYF.